The text below deals with one T cell receptor beta chain. This CDR3 is 16 amino acids long. Trimming took 2 bases from V and 5 from J; bases not matched to a gene: 7. CDR1 is SGHRS, CDR2 YFSETQ, per germline. The data were obtained in a study of blood T cell repertoires in COVID-19. About the study: The United States, Italy and Spain supplied acute and convalescent COVID-19 samples. T cells, B-cell-depleted T cells, or PBMCs supplied cDNA or gDNA.

Per the original data handling: Reference gene primer amplification in the assay estimated nucleated cell counts. This table comes from immunoSEQ multiplex PCR, and its TCRdb copy is limited to in-frame clones, with some not included. V, J and clone size derive from that table, while D and trimming were established from the DNA sequence. The profile shows approximately 240,000 clones, more than 65% of them singletons. This chain uses TRBV5-1 with TRBJ1-4, with 9 bases fitting TRBD1. Input material: peripheral blood. The TCR was taken from a woman in her 40s with active or convalescent COVID-19. The CDR3 DNA follows: TGCGCCAGCAGCTTAGCCGGGACAGGGTTCAATGAAAAACTGTTTTTT. Its translation: CASSLAGTGFNEKLFF.